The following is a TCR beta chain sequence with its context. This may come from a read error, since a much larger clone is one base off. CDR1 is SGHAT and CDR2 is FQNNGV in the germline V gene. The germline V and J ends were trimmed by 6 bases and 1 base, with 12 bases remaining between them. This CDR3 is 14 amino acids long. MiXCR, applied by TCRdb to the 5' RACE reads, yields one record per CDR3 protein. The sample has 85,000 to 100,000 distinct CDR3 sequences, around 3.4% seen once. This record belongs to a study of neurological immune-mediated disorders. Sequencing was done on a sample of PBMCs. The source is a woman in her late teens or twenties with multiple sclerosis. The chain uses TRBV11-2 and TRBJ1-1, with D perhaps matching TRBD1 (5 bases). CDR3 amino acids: CASRNGTQNTEAFF. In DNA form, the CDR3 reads TGTGCCAGCAGGAACGGGACTCAGAACACTGAAGCTTTCTTT.